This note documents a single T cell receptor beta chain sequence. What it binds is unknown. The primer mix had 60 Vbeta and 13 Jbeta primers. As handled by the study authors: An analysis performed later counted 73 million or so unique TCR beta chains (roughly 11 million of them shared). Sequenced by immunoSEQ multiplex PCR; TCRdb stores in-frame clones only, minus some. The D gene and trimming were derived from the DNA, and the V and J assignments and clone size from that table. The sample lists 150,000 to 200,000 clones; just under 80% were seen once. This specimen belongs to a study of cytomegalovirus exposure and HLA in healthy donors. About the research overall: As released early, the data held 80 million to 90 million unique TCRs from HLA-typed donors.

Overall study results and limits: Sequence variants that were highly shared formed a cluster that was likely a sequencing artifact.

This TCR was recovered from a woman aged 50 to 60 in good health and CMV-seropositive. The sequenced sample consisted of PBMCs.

The CDR3 sequence: CAWSWGDRVNSPLHF. The CDR3, as DNA: TGTGCCTGGAGTTGGGGGGACAGGGTAAATTCACCCCTCCACTTT. This chain links TRBV30 with TRBJ1-6, with 9 bases fitting TRBD1. The CDR3 spans 15 residues. CDR1 and CDR2 from the germline V gene are GTSNPN and SVGIG (reference sequence). V lost 2 bases to trimming and J lost 7 bases; unmatched junction nucleotides: 6. Variable domain in full (rest from reference TRBV30 and TRBJ1-6): SQTIHQWPATLVQPVGSPLSLECTVEGTSNPNLYWYRQAAGRGLQLLFYSVGIGQISSEVPQNLSASRPQDRQFILSSKKLLLSDSGFYLCAWSWGDRVNSPLHFGNGTRLTVT.